This T cell receptor (beta chain) came from a study of T cells in Graves' hyperthyroidism and ophthalmopathy. Study conclusions and caveats: In the blood, most expanded thyroid clonotypes above 0.001 appeared as well. Using 13 V-J features, a model discriminated ophthalmopathy from stable hyperthyroidism.

Germline values: CDR1 KGHSH, CDR2 LQKENI. Trimming removed 6 bases from V and 5 bases from J; junction bases left unmatched: 7. The CDR3 is made up of 13 amino acids. Among ophthalmopathy patients, the Clinical Activity Score reached at least 3, the NOSPECS grade reached at least 4, and duration remained under 3 months. The table lists this clonotype with many counts. Its antigen is currently unknown. RNA transcripts provided the source from which TCR beta CDR3 regions were amplified. HTBI primers were used for first-round RT-PCR of the TCR CDR3. One entry per CDR3 protein results from TCRdb running MiXCR on the multiplex PCR reads. Seen here are about 270,000 distinct CDR3 sequences, about 24% observed once, and the top ten hold approximately 35%.

This receptor was taken from a woman in her thirties or forties with Graves' ophthalmopathy. Material for sequencing was blood. The chain couples TRBV18 to TRBJ2-7, with TRBD1 matching over 7 bases. The CDR3 DNA is TGTGCCAGCTCCCGACAGGGCTCTGACGAGCAGTACTTC. Residues: CASSRQGSDEQYF.